The 2 T cell receptor beta chains below were found in one sample sequenced in a study of blood T cell repertoires in COVID-19. Here immunoSEQ multiplex PCR was the method, and the copy in TCRdb shows in-frame clones only, minus some. The sample includes around 250,000 clones, about 89% of them seen just once. Sample: peripheral blood. These TCRs come from a woman in her sixties or seventies who had recovered from COVID-19.

The V and J genes are TRBV5-1 and TRBJ1-2, with no clear D. The germline V and J ends were trimmed by 2 bases and 4 bases, with 9 bases remaining between them. In germline, CDR1 is SGHRS, CDR2 YFSETQ. There are 13 residues in the CDR3. The DNA of the CDR3 is TGCGCCAGCAGCTTTGCCGGGTCCTATGGCTACACCTTC. Its protein product is CASSFAGSYGYTF.

V gene TRBV9 combines with J gene TRBJ1-6, with 8 bases that match TRBD1. CDR1 SGDLS and CDR2 YYNGEE come from the germline V gene. The CDR3 loop spans 16 amino acids. J was trimmed by 6 bases and V by 0 bases; bases with no gene match: 5. CDR3 sequence reads: CASSVAGGAGNSPLHF. CDR3 nucleotide sequence: TGTGCCAGCAGCGTAGCAGGGGGCGCGGGTAATTCACCCCTCCACTTT.